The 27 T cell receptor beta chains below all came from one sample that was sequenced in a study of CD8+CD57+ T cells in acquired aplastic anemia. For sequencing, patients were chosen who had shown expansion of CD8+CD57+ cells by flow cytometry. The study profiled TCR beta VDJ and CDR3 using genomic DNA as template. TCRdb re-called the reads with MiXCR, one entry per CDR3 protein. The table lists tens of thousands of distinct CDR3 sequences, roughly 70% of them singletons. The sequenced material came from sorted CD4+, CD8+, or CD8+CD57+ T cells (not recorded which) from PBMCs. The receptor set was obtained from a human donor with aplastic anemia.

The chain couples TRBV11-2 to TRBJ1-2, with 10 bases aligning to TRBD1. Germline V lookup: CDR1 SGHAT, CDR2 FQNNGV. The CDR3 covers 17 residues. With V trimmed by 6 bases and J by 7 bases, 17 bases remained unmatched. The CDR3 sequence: CASSELRPGQGRSGYTF. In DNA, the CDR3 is TGTGCCAGCAGTGAATTGAGACCGGGACAGGGGAGGTCTGGCTACACCTTC.

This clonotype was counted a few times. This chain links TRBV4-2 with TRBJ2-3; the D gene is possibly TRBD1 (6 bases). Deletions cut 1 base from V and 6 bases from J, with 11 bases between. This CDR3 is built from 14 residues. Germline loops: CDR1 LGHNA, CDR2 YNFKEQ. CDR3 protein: CASSQGVGGDTQYF. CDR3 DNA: TGTGCCAGCAGCCAAGGTGTTGGGGGCGATACGCAGTATTTT.

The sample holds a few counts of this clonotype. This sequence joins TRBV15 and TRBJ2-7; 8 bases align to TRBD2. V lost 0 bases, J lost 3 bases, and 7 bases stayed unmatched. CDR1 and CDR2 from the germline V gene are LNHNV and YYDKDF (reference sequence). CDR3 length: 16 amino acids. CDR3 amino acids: CATSREGSGTYYEQYF. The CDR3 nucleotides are TGTGCCACCAGCAGAGAAGGTAGCGGGACCTACTACGAGCAGTACTTC. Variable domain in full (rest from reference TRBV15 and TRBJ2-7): DAMVIQNPRYQVTQFGKPVTLSCSQTLNHNVMYWYQQKSSQAPKLLFHYYDKDFNNEADTPDNFQSRRPNTSFCFLDIRSPGLGDTAMYLCATSREGSGTYYEQYFGPGTRLTVT.

CDR3 in DNA: TGTGCCAGCAGCAAAGGCACAGATACGCAGTATTTT. This translates into CASSKGTDTQYF. The chain uses TRBV25-1 and TRBJ2-3; D remains ambiguous. Looked up from germline, CDR1 is MGHDK and CDR2 is SYGVNS. The CDR3 sequence is 12 residues long. Trimming left V 6 bases short and J 1 base short, with 5 bases between.

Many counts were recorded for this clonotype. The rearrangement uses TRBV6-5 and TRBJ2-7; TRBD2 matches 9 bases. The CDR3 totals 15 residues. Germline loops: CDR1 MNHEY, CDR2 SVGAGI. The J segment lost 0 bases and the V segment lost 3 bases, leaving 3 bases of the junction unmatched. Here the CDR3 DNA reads TGTGCCAGCAGTTATGAGACTAGCGGCTCCTACGAGCAGTACTTC. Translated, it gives CASSYETSGSYEQYF.

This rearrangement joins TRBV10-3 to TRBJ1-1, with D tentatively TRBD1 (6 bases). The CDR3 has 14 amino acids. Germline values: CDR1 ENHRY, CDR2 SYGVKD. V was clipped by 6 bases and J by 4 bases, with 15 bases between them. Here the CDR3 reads CAIRIQGLTTEAFF. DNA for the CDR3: TGTGCCATCAGGATACAGGGTCTGACCACTGAAGCTTTCTTT.

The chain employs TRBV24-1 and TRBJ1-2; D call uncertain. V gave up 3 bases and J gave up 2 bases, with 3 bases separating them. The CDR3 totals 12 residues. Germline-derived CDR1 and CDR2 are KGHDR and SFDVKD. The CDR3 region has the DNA TGTGCCACCAGTGATGGAAACTATGGCTACACCTTC. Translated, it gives CATSDGNYGYTF.

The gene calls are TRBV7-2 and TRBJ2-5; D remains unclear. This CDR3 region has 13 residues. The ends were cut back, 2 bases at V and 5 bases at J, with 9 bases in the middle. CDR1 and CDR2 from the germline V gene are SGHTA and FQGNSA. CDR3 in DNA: TGTGCCAGCAGCTTACCCATTGAGGAGACCCAGTACTTC. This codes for CASSLPIEETQYF.

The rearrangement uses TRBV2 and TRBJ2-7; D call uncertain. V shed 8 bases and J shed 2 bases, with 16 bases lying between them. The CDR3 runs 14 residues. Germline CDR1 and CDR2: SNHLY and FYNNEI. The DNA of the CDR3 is TGTGCCAGCGGTCCGAGAGCCCAAGCCTACGAGCAGTACTTC. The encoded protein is CASGPRAQAYEQYF.

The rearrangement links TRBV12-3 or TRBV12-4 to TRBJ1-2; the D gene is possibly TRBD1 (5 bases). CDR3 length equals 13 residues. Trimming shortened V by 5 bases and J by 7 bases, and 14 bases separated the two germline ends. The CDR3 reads CASSHRGGTGYTF. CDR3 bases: TGTGCCAGCAGTCACCGTGGGGGAACTGGCTACACCTTC.

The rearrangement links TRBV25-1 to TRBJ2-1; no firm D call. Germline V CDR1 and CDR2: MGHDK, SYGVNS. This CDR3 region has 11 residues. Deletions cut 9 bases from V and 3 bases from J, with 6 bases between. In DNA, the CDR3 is TGTGCCAGGGCCCTCTACAATGAGCAGTTCTTC. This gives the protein CARALYNEQFF.

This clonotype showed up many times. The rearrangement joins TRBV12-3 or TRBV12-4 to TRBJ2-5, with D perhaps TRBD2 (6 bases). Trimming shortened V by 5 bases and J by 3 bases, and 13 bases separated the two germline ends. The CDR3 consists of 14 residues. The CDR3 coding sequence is TGTGCCAGCAGTCCCGGACGGGAGAAAGAGACCCAGTACTTC. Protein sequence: CASSPGREKETQYF.

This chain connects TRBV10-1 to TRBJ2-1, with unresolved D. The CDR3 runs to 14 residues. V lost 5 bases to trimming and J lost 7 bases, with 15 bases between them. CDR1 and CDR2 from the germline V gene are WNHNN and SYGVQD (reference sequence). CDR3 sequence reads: CASSQAPLGNEQFF. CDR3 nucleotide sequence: TGCGCCAGCAGTCAGGCCCCCCTAGGGAATGAGCAGTTCTTC.

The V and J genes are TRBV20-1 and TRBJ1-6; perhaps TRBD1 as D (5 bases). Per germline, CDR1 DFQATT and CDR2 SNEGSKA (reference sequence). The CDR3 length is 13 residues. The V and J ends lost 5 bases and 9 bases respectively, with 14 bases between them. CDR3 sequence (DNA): TGCAGTGCTCGAGCGACAGAGTTTTCACCCCTCCACTTT. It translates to CSARATEFSPLHF.

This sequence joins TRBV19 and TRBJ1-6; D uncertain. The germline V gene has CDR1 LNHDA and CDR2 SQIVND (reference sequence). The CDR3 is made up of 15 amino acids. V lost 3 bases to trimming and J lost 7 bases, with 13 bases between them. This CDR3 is CASSIPTVVNSPLHF. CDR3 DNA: TGTGCCAGTAGTATCCCGACTGTCGTCAATTCACCCCTCCACTTT.

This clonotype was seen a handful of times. The CDR3 sequence is CATSRGTATDTQYF. CDR3 coding DNA: TGTGCCACCAGCAGAGGGACCGCTACAGATACGCAGTATTTT. The chain combines TRBV15 with TRBJ2-3; no reliable D call. Germline V gene data show CDR1 as LNHNV and CDR2 as YYDKDF (reference sequence). This CDR3 spans 14 amino acids. V was pared by 1 base and J by 3 bases, with 8 bases between.

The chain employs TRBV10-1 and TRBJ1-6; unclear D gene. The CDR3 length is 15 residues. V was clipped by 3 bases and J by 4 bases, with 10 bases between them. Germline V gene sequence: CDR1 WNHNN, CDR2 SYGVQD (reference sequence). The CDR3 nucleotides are TGCGCCAGCAGTGATATGGTCTTATATAATTCACCCCTCCACTTT. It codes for CASSDMVLYNSPLHF.

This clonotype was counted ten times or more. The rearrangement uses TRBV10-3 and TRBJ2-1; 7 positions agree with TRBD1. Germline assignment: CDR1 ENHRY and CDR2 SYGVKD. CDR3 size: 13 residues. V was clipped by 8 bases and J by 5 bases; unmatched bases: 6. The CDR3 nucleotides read TGTGCCATCCGGACAGGAGAGCACAATGAGCAGTTCTTC. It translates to CAIRTGEHNEQFF.

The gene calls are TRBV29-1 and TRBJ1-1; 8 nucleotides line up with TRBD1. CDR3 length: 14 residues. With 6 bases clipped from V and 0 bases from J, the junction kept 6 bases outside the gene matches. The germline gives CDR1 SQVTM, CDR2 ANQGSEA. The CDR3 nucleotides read TGCAGCGTAGACCGGACAGGGATGAACACTGAAGCTTTCTTT. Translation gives CSVDRTGMNTEAFF.

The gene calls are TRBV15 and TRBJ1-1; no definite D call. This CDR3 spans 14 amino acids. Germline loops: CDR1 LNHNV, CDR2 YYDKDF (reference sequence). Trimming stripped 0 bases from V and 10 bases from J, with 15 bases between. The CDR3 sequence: CATSRDPQDFSAFF. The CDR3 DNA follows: TGTGCCACCAGCAGAGATCCCCAGGACTTCTCAGCTTTCTTT.

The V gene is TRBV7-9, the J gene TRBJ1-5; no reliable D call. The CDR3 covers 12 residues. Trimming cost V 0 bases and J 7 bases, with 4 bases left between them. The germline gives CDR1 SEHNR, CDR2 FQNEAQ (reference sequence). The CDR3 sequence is CASSLADQPQHF. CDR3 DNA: TGTGCCAGCAGCTTAGCTGACCAGCCCCAGCATTTT.

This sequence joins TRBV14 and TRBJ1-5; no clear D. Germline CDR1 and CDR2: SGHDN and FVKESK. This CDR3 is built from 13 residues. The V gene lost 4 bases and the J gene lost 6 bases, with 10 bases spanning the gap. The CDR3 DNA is TGTGCCAGCAGCCTCACGGGAGGTCAGCCCCAGCATTTT. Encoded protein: CASSLTGGQPQHF.

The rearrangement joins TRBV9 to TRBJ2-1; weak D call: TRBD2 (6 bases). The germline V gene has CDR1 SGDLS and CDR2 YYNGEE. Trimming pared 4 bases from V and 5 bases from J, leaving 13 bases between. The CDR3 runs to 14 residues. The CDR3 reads CASSRRLGDNEQFF. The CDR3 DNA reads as TGTGCCAGCAGCCGACGACTAGGGGACAATGAGCAGTTCTTC.

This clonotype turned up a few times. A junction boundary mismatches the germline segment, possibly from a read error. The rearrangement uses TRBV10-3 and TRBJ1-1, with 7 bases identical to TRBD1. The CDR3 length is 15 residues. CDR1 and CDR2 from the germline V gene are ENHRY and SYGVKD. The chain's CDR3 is CAISEWDRPNTEASF. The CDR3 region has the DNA TGTGCCATCAGTGAGTGGGACAGACCGAACACTGAAGCTTCCTTT.

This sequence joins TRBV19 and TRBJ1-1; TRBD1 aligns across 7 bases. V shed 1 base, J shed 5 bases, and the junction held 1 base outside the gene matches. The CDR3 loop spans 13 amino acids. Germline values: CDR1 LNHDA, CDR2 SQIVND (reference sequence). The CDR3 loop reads CASSIAQGTEAFF. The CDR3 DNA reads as TGTGCCAGTAGTATAGCACAGGGGACTGAAGCTTTCTTT.

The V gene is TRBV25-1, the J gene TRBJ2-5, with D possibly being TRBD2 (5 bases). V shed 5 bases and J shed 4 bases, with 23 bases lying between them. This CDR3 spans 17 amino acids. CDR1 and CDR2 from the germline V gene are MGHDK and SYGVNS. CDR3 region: CASSSAGTLTRRETQYF. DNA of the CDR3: TGTGCCAGCAGTTCCGCGGGCACCTTGACGCGGCGAGAGACCCAGTACTTC.

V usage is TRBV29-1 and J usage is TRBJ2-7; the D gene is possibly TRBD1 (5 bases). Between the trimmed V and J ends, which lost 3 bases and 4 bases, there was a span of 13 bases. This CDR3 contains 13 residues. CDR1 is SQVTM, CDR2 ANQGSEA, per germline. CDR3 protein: CSVENRKGYEQYF. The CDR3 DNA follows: TGCAGCGTTGAGAACAGGAAAGGGTACGAGCAGTACTTC.